The 21 T cell receptor beta chains below come from one sample, sequenced in a study of T-cell memory formation after mild COVID-19. Using its own MiXCR run on the 5' RACE reads, TCRdb lists one record per CDR3 protein. The repertoire has 380,000 or so distinct CDR3 sequences, 13% to 15% of them found once; the top ten carry roughly a fifth. Sequencing was carried out using PBMCs or a T cell subset sorted from them (not recorded which). The origin of the receptors is a man between 18 and 35 years old who had mild COVID-19 (a few samples of this study predate the infection). Cell type and time point are not known.

The chain couples TRBV7-2 to TRBJ2-1; TRBD2 matches at 11 bases. J gave up 6 bases and V 5 bases, and 3 bases lay outside the gene matches. Germline loops: CDR1 SGHTA, CDR2 FQGNSA. The CDR3 totals 14 residues. The CDR3 nucleotides read TGTGCCAGCAGCCCCGGGACTAGCGGCAATGAGCAGTTCTTC. Its translation: CASSPGTSGNEQFF.

The chain links TRBV7-9 to TRBJ2-3, with D perhaps TRBD1 (6 bases). V gave up 5 bases and J gave up 1 base, with 13 bases separating them. In germline, CDR1 is SEHNR, CDR2 FQNEAQ (reference sequence). The length of the CDR3 is 15 residues. The CDR3 DNA sequence: TGTGCCAGCAGCCTAGGGGGTAGCGGCACAGATACGCAGTATTTT. Translated, it gives CASSLGGSGTDTQYF.

The chain couples TRBV6-5 to TRBJ2-5; weak D call: TRBD1 (7 bases). There are 15 residues in the CDR3. The germline V and J ends were trimmed by 6 bases and 1 base, with 15 bases remaining between them. The germline CDR1 and CDR2 sequences are MNHEY and SVGAGI. The CDR3 DNA sequence: TGTGCCAGCAGCCTAGCAGGGGGGTCCCAAGAGACCCAGTACTTC. It encodes CASSLAGGSQETQYF.

V usage is TRBV12-3 or TRBV12-4 and J usage is TRBJ2-1, with D perhaps being TRBD1 or TRBD2 (5 bases each). V was trimmed by 5 bases and J by 7 bases, leaving 15 bases between them. The CDR3 runs 14 residues. The CDR3 is CASSAGTALNEQFF. The CDR3 DNA reads as TGTGCCAGCAGTGCCGGGACCGCTCTTAATGAGCAGTTCTTC.

J is TRBJ2-1 and V is TRBV7-8; perhaps TRBD1 as D (6 bases). V was cut by 5 bases and J by 10 bases, with 15 bases left in between. The CDR3 sequence is 13 residues long. Germline CDR1 SGHVS, CDR2 FQNEAQ. The CDR3 region is CASSLLGGPEQFF. CDR3 nucleotides: TGTGCCAGCAGCCTCCTAGGGGGACCCGAGCAGTTCTTC.

This clonotype was recorded at least ten times. This chain joins TRBV27 and TRBJ2-1, with a tentative D call TRBD1 (5 bases). The CDR3 covers 13 residues. Trimming cost V 11 bases and J 3 bases, with 14 bases left between them. CDR1 is MNHEY and CDR2 is SMNVEV in the germline V gene (reference sequence). CDR3 nucleotide sequence: TGTGCCTCCCGACAGTCTGGCTACAATGAGCAGTTCTTC. It specifies CASRQSGYNEQFF.

This clonotype has a handful of counts. The V call is TRBV5-1, the J call TRBJ2-7, with 16 bases fitting TRBD2. From germline, CDR1 is SGHRS and CDR2 YFSETQ. Trimming cost V 1 base and J 2 bases; bases outside gene matches: 9. The CDR3 totals 19 residues. The CDR3 protein is CASSLPGTSGGGRAYEQYF. CDR3 sequence (DNA): TGCGCCAGCAGCTTGCCTGGGACTAGCGGGGGGGGCCGAGCCTACGAGCAGTACTTC.

The table lists this clonotype with many counts. This chain uses TRBV27 with TRBJ2-6, with a tentative D call TRBD1 (6 bases). The ends were cut back, 7 bases at V and 0 bases at J, with 10 bases in the middle. CDR1 and CDR2 (germline): MNHEY, SMNVEV (reference sequence). This CDR3 region has 15 residues. CDR3 in DNA: TGTGCCAGCAAGGGGGAGTCCTCTGGGGCCAACGTCCTGACTTTC. Amino acid sequence: CASKGESSGANVLTF.

This clonotype was seen at least ten times. The chain links TRBV7-2 to TRBJ1-2; no clear D. With 1 base removed from V and 8 bases from J, the gap between germline ends came to 20 bases. This CDR3 is built from 16 residues. Germline V lookup: CDR1 SGHTA, CDR2 FQGNSA. DNA of the CDR3: TGTGCCAGCAGCTTAGGTCTCAGTCCGTCTTCATGGGGCTACACCTTC. It is translated as CASSLGLSPSSWGYTF. Drawing the rest from reference TRBV7-2 and TRBJ1-2, the complete variable domain is GAGVSQSPSNKVTEKGKDVELRCDPISGHTALYWYRQSLGQGLEFLIYFQGNSAPDKSGLPSDRFSAERTGGSVSTLTIQRTQQEDSAVYLCASSLGLSPSSWGYTFGSGTRLTVV.

In DNA form, the CDR3 reads TGCGCCAGTGGGACTAGCGGGGGGGCTTTTGAGCAGTTCTTC. Its translation: CASGTSGGAFEQFF. The genes are TRBV4-3 and TRBJ2-1; TRBD2 matches at 16 bases. With 9 bases clipped from V and 9 bases from J, the junction kept 5 bases outside the gene matches. The CDR3 is 14 amino acids. CDR1 and CDR2 from the germline V gene are LGHNA and YSLEER.

The gene calls are TRBV18 and TRBJ2-7; 7 bases are a match to TRBD1. J gave up 0 bases and V 3 bases, and 8 bases lay outside the gene matches. Germline V gene lookup returns CDR1 KGHSH and CDR2 LQKENI. CDR3 length: 16 residues. The CDR3 region has the DNA TGTGCCAGCTCACCTTCCGACAGGGTACGCTCCTACGAGCAGTACTTC. Translation gives CASSPSDRVRSYEQYF.

This clonotype appeared a few times. The V and J genes are TRBV10-3 and TRBJ2-2; D could derive from TRBD1 or TRBD2 (6 bases each). CDR1 is ENHRY, CDR2 SYGVKD, per germline. V lost 8 bases and J 1 base, leaving 17 bases between the germline ends. The CDR3 is made up of 16 amino acids. The CDR3 coding sequence is TGTGCCATCCCCCGCGTCGGGGGCGAGAACACCGGGGAGCTGTTTTTT. Protein: CAIPRVGGENTGELFF.

This clonotype showed up many times. The J gene is TRBJ2-2, the V gene TRBV12-3 or TRBV12-4; a possible D gene is TRBD2 (6 bases). The CDR3 has 15 residues. The ends were cut back, 5 bases at V and 3 bases at J, with 13 bases in the middle. CDR3 nucleotides: TGTGCCAGCAGTGCTAACCGGGACTACACCGGGGAGCTGTTTTTT. Its translation: CASSANRDYTGELFF.

The chain joins TRBV11-2 to TRBJ2-3; either TRBD1 or TRBD2 may supply D (6 bases each). This CDR3 region has 14 residues. V gave up 3 bases and J gave up 6 bases, with 13 bases separating them. Germline-derived CDR1 and CDR2 are SGHAT and FQNNGV. The chain's CDR3 is CASSFGGSFDTQYF. Here the CDR3 DNA reads TGTGCCAGCAGCTTCGGGGGCTCGTTTGATACGCAGTATTTT. The full variable domain, with the rest looked up from reference TRBV11-2 and TRBJ2-3, is EAGVAQSPRYKIIEKRQSVAFWCNPISGHATLYWYQQILGQGPKLLIQFQNNGVVDDSQLPKDRFSAERLKGVDSTLKIQPAKLEDSAVYLCASSFGGSFDTQYFGPGTRLTVL.

This chain connects TRBV7-9 to TRBJ2-7, with TRBD1 matching 7 bases. J lost 1 base, V lost 1 base, and 4 bases had no gene match. This CDR3 spans 15 amino acids. The germline V gene has CDR1 SEHNR and CDR2 FQNEAQ (reference sequence). CDR3 coding DNA: TGTGCCAGCAGCTTAGTGGGGGACAGTTCCTACGAGCAGTACTTC. Translated: CASSLVGDSSYEQYF.

This chain connects TRBV7-6 to TRBJ2-7, with D unclear. The CDR3 is made up of 13 amino acids. V lost 1 base and J lost 2, with 6 bases in between. Germline-derived CDR1 and CDR2 are SGHVS and FNYEAQ. The CDR3 region has the DNA TGTGCCAGCAGCTTAGGGATACCCTACGAGCAGTACTTC. This codes for CASSLGIPYEQYF.

In this sample, this clonotype turned up a few times. The V call is TRBV11-2, the J call TRBJ1-1, with D hard to call. The CDR3 is 14 residues long. V was shortened by 0 bases and J by 3 bases, with 8 bases between the two germline ends. CDR1 SGHAT and CDR2 FQNNGV come from the germline V gene. The CDR3 here is CASSLDREDTEAFF. The CDR3 DNA reads TGTGCCAGCAGCTTAGATCGGGAGGACACTGAAGCTTTCTTT.

This clonotype has more than one count but fewer than ten. V and J are TRBV30 and TRBJ2-5; 12 nucleotides align to TRBD2. This CDR3 has 14 residues. Germline-derived CDR1 and CDR2 are GTSNPN and SVGIG (reference sequence). With V trimmed by 5 bases and J by 2 bases, 3 bases remained unmatched. The CDR3 nucleotides are TGTGCCTGGGTGGGGACTAGCGGGCAAGAGACCCAGTACTTC. Translation: CAWVGTSGQETQYF.

The V and J genes are TRBV28 and TRBJ2-1; D is possibly TRBD2 (6 bases). The CDR3 runs to 14 residues. Trimming stripped 3 bases from V and 2 bases from J, with 8 bases between. Germline CDR1 MDHEN, CDR2 SYDVKM. The CDR3 bases are TGTGCCAGCAGTTTGGAGGGGACCTACAATGAGCAGTTCTTC. It codes for CASSLEGTYNEQFF.

The chain combines TRBV6-5 with TRBJ1-1; TRBD1 might be the D (5 bases). The V end was cut by 3 bases, the J end by 3 bases, with 11 bases between. There are 14 residues in the CDR3. CDR1 is MNHEY, CDR2 SVGAGI, per germline. Here the CDR3 DNA reads TGTGCCAGCAGTTATCAGGGAGAAGACACTGAAGCTTTCTTT. Translating gives CASSYQGEDTEAFF.

This clonotype showed up just a few times. The V gene is TRBV6-5, the J gene TRBJ2-7; 10 nucleotides align to TRBD1. The V segment lost 4 bases and the J segment 4 bases; nucleotides outside the gene matches: 7. CDR3 size: 15 residues. The V gene's germline CDR1 is MNHEY and CDR2 SVGAGI. CDR3 residues: CASSSGGQGIYEQYF. The CDR3 nucleotides read TGTGCCAGCAGTTCGGGGGGACAGGGGATATACGAGCAGTACTTC.